The 8 T cell receptor beta chains in this list originate from one sample, sequenced in a study of blood T cell repertoires in COVID-19. Measured with immunoSEQ multiplex PCR; TCRdb has only the in-frame clones, and not every one. The sample has 400,000 to 500,000 clones, approximately 91% seen once; the top ten hold less than 1.5%. The sequencing input was PBMCs or T cells enriched from blood (not recorded which). These receptors were collected from a woman younger than 35 who had been exposed to COVID-19.

The V gene is TRBV7-2, the J gene TRBJ2-5; D call uncertain. The CDR3 runs 13 residues. V was shortened by 2 bases and J by 4 bases, with 8 bases between the two germline ends. Germline CDR1 and CDR2: SGHTA and FQGNSA. The CDR3 DNA is TGTGCCAGCAGCTTATCGAGTGGAGAGACCCAGTACTTC. Its protein is CASSLSSGETQYF.

This chain uses TRBV28 with TRBJ1-2; D remains ambiguous. Trimming stripped 1 base from V and 2 bases from J, with 8 bases between. The CDR3 consists of 14 residues. Per the germline V gene, CDR1 is MDHEN and CDR2 is SYDVKM. CDR3 sequence: CASSLSRPNYGYTF. The CDR3 coding sequence is TGTGCCAGCAGTTTATCCAGGCCCAACTATGGCTACACCTTC.

The chain couples TRBV3-1 (or the pseudogene TRBV3-2) to TRBJ1-1, with 8 bases aligning to TRBD1. Germline CDR1 and CDR2: LGHDT and YNNKEL (reference sequence). There are 13 residues in the CDR3. V was clipped by 4 bases and J by 3 bases; unmatched bases: 1. The CDR3 reads CASSPTGDTEAFF. DNA for the CDR3: TGTGCCAGCAGCCCGACAGGGGACACTGAAGCTTTCTTT.

The J gene is TRBJ2-3, the V gene TRBV27; 7 bases line up with TRBD1. Germline V gene lookup returns CDR1 MNHEY and CDR2 SMNVEV (reference sequence). CDR3 length: 16 amino acids. The CDR3 is CVTGEKVSLETDTQYF. The CDR3 nucleotides are TGTGTCACAGGGGAGAAGGTTAGCTTGGAAACAGATACGCAGTATTTT.

The V and J genes are TRBV7-6 and TRBJ1-2; 7 nucleotides match TRBD1. Per the germline V gene, CDR1 is SGHVS and CDR2 is FNYEAQ. The CDR3 covers 20 residues. Germline trimming cut 2 bases from V and 8 bases from J; bases unmatched to any gene: 26. This CDR3 is CASSLKNGVNSDSAQGGYTF. The CDR3 region has the DNA TGTGCCAGCAGCTTAAAGAATGGGGTCAATTCGGACTCAGCACAGGGGGGCTACACCTTC.

V usage is TRBV7-2 and J usage is TRBJ1-2; D uncertain. The CDR3 length is 15 residues. Germline V CDR1 and CDR2: SGHTA, FQGNSA. Trimming removed 2 bases at V and 1 base at J, with 11 bases between. The CDR3 region is CASSLKGRNNYGYTF. The CDR3 DNA reads TGTGCCAGCAGCTTAAAAGGCAGGAATAACTATGGCTACACCTTC.

CDR3 region: CASSSGQGETEAFF. The CDR3, as DNA: TGTGCCAGCTCATCCGGACAGGGGGAGACTGAAGCTTTCTTT. The V and J genes are TRBV18 and TRBJ1-1; the match to TRBD1 covers 10 bases. Germline values: CDR1 KGHSH, CDR2 LQKENI. This CDR3 comprises 14 residues. Trimming took 5 bases from V and 5 from J; bases not matched to a gene: 5.

This clone was recorded a few times. The rearrangement uses TRBV7-2 and TRBJ2-7; 7 positions agree with TRBD2. This CDR3 is built from 15 residues. Trimming cost V 4 bases and J 0 bases; bases outside gene matches: 6. Germline V gives CDR1 SGHTA, CDR2 FQGNSA. The CDR3 bases are TGTGCCAGCAGCTCCGGGCTAGCGGTCTCCTACGAGCAGTACTTC. As protein: CASSSGLAVSYEQYF.